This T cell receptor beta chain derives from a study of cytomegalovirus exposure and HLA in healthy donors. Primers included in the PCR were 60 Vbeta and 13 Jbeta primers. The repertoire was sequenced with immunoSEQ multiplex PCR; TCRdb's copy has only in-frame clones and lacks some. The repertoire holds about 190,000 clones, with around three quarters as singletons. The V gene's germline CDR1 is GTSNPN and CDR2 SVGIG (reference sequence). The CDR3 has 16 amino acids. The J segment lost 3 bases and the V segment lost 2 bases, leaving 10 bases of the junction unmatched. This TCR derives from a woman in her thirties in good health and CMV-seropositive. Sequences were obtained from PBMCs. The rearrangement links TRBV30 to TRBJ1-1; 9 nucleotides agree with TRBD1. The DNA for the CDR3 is TGTGCCTGGAGTTCCGGGACAGGGAGGATGGACACTGAAGCTTTCTTT. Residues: CAWSSGTGRMDTEAFF.